These 2 T cell receptor beta chains share one sample of origin, sequenced in a study of tumor-infiltrating lymphocytes in primary liver carcinoma. With around 520 ng total RNA as template and a constant-region primer, TCR beta cDNA was made. Construction of TCR beta libraries relied on three successive nested multiplex PCR rounds employing slightly modified ARM-PCR. The opening two PCR rounds, about 10 cycles each, paired TRBV1-TRBV30 forward primers with a C-beta reverse primer. TCRdb reanalysed the multiplex PCR reads using MiXCR and keeps one entry per CDR3 protein. The sample has some 100,000 distinct CDR3 sequences, about 63% seen once. Between roughly 18 and 30 mg of unsorted bulk tissue served as the source from which RNA and DNA were co-extracted. Sequenced material: liver tumor tissue from sampling region 2. Subset indicated: tumor region T2, inferior pole. Receptors were obtained from an older woman with primary liver carcinoma and hepatitis B virus infection.

This clonotype is large by share. V and J are TRBV11-2 and TRBJ1-2; 7 positions match TRBD1. Unmatched junction bases numbered 4, after V lost 2 bases and J lost 4 bases. Germline loops: CDR1 SGHAT, CDR2 FQNNGV. The CDR3 consists of 14 residues. The CDR3 spells CASSLNRGFYGYTF. The CDR3 DNA reads as TGTGCCAGCAGCTTAAACAGGGGATTCTATGGCTACACCTTC.

This clonotype was counted between two and nine times. The chain employs TRBV28 and TRBJ2-7, with D possibly TRBD1 on 6 matching bases. The CDR3 sequence is 14 residues long. The germline V and J ends were trimmed by 3 bases and 3 bases, with 12 bases remaining between them. Germline lookup yields CDR1 MDHEN and CDR2 SYDVKM. The CDR3 DNA is TGTGCCAGCAGTTTTGGGGGCGGCCTCTACGAGCAGTACTTC. It encodes CASSFGGGLYEQYF.